This T cell receptor beta chain was captured by sequencing in a study of blood T cell repertoires in COVID-19. Study-wide context: PBMCs, B-cell-depleted T cells, or T cells were the source of the cDNA or gDNA that made up the material.

This table comes from immunoSEQ multiplex PCR, and its TCRdb copy is limited to in-frame clones, with some not included. The sample carries 100,000 to 150,000 clones, 92% recorded once. To note about this clone: At one end the junction does not follow the germline gene, possibly because of a read error.

CDR3 length: 15 residues. Germline CDR1 SGHRS, CDR2 YFSETQ. This rearrangement joins TRBV5-1 to TRBJ1-5; D is uncertain. Sequencing was performed on peripheral blood. The receptor was isolated from a man aged 45-60 years with COVID-19, enrolled during active disease. CDR3 DNA: TGCGCCAGCAGCTTCGACGGGTTTAGCAATCAGCACCAGCATTTT. Translation: CASSFDGFSNQHQHF.